This T cell receptor (beta chain) emerged from a study of Graves' ophthalmopathy and Graves' hyperthyroidism. Overall study findings and caveats: Among thyroid clonotypes expanded above 0.001 frequency, most also appeared in blood.

The authors amplified TCR beta CDR3 regions from RNA transcripts. A first-round RT-PCR used HTBI primers, followed by a second-round multiplex PCR. TCRdb re-called the multiplex PCR reads through MiXCR, storing one row per CDR3 protein. The repertoire consists of around 600,000 distinct CDR3 sequences, with over 40% occurring once and the leading ten covering roughly 3.5%. Remarks on this clonotype: The antigen remains undetermined.

The germline gives CDR1 SGHTA, CDR2 FQGNSA. V was trimmed by 4 bases and J by 4 bases, leaving 19 bases between them. This CDR3 spans 17 amino acids. This chain joins TRBV7-2 and TRBJ2-2; no definite D call. The clonotype was recovered from an adult man with Graves' ophthalmopathy. The specimen was peripheral blood. CDR3 bases: TGTGCCAGCAGCTGGATGGGTCGGATAACGGCCACCGGGGAGCTGTTTTTT. This gives the protein CASSWMGRITATGELFF.